This entry lists 20 T cell receptor beta chains sequenced from one sample in a study of cytomegalovirus exposure and HLA in healthy donors. 13 Jbeta primers and 60 Vbeta primers were used for the PCR. Libraries were prepared by immunoSEQ multiplex PCR; TCRdb keeps only in-frame clonotypes and omits some of them. The sample yields tens of thousands of clones, around 82% seen once. The sequencing sample was made of PBMCs. These receptors were taken from a man aged 25 to 40 in good health and CMV-seropositive.

The gene calls are TRBV11-2 and TRBJ2-1; 10 nucleotides agree with TRBD2. CDR3 size: 15 residues. Germline loops: CDR1 SGHAT, CDR2 FQNNGV. The V segment lost 8 bases and the J segment 3 bases; nucleotides outside the gene matches: 7. CDR3 region: CASGDSGRNYNEQFF. The CDR3 coding sequence is TGTGCCAGCGGCGATAGCGGGAGGAACTACAATGAGCAGTTCTTC.

This clone has just a few counts. The rearrangement links TRBV13 to TRBJ2-3, with TRBD2 identical over 9 bases. From germline, CDR1 is PRHDT and CDR2 FYEKMQ (reference sequence). The CDR3 loop spans 20 amino acids. V was pared by 2 bases and J by 6 bases, with 21 bases of the junction left unmatched. CDR3 protein: CASSLKVRRSGRPLPDTQYF. The DNA for the CDR3 is TGTGCCAGCAGCTTAAAGGTTAGGCGTAGCGGGAGACCCCTTCCGGATACGCAGTATTTT.

V is TRBV7-8 and J is TRBJ1-1, with TRBD1 identical over 7 bases. The germline V gene has CDR1 SGHVS and CDR2 FQNEAQ. With V trimmed by 5 bases and J by 1 base, 4 bases remained unmatched. CDR3 length equals 14 residues. In DNA form, the CDR3 reads TGTGCCAGCAGCACCGGACAGGCGAACACTGAAGCTTTCTTT. This gives the protein CASSTGQANTEAFF.

The gene calls are TRBV18 and TRBJ2-1; no firm D call. The V gene's germline CDR1 is KGHSH and CDR2 LQKENI. The CDR3 runs to 14 residues. Trimming removed 0 bases at V and 5 bases at J, with 8 bases between. CDR3: CASSPPQDNNEQFF. CDR3 DNA sequence: TGTGCCAGCTCACCACCGCAGGATAACAATGAGCAGTTCTTC.

Turning to this clone: One end of the junction is discordant with germline, which a read error may explain. The sample holds other DNA sequences that translate to the same CDR3. The chain combines TRBV15 with TRBJ2-7, with 7 bases aligning to TRBD1. Germline loops: CDR1 LNHNV, CDR2 YYDKDF (reference sequence). This CDR3 is built from 16 residues. The CDR3 reads CATSNHGQARTYEQYF. The CDR3 DNA reads as TGCGCCACCAGCAACCACGGACAGGCCCGAACCTACGAGCAGTACTTC. The whole variable domain, remainder taken from reference TRBV15 and TRBJ2-7, is DAMVIQNPRYQVTQFGKPVTLSCSQTLNHNVMYWYQQKSSQAPKLLFHYYDKDFNNEADTPDNFQSRRPNTSFCFLDIRSPGLGDTAMYLCATSNHGQARTYEQYFGPGTRLTVT.

The rearrangement uses TRBV15 and TRBJ2-3; TRBD1 matches 7 bases. This CDR3 has 16 residues. With 2 bases clipped from V and 1 base from J, the junction kept 6 bases outside the gene matches. Germline CDR1 reads LNHNV; CDR2 reads YYDKDF (reference sequence). This chain's CDR3 is CATSRPNRGGTDTQYF. The CDR3 DNA is TGTGCCACCAGCAGACCAAACAGGGGAGGCACAGATACGCAGTATTTT.

The chain recombines TRBV5-1 with TRBJ1-1; no reliable D call. CDR1 is SGHRS, CDR2 YFSETQ, per germline. The V end was cut by 3 bases, the J end by 0 bases, with 12 bases between. The CDR3 totals 15 residues. The CDR3 sequence is CASSSRPTMNTEAFF. The CDR3 DNA reads as TGCGCCAGCAGCTCCAGGCCGACCATGAACACTGAAGCTTTCTTT.

This clone is a singleton in its sample. The chain employs TRBV11-2 and TRBJ1-2; a possible D gene is TRBD1 (5 bases). The CDR3 length is 13 residues. Trimming pared 1 base from V and 2 bases from J, leaving 5 bases between. Germline values: CDR1 SGHAT, CDR2 FQNNGV. In DNA form, the CDR3 reads TGTGCCAGCAGCTTAGCAGGGAACTATGGCTACACCTTC. Its translation is CASSLAGNYGYTF.

This clone was detected a few times. J is TRBJ2-3 and V is TRBV11-2, with 11 bases that match TRBD2. Germline CDR1 reads SGHAT; CDR2 reads FQNNGV. V was pared by 5 bases and J by 4 bases, with 11 bases of the junction left unmatched. This CDR3 is 17 amino acids long. CDR3 in amino acids: CASSHFPLAGGPDTQYF. The CDR3 DNA reads TGTGCCAGCAGCCATTTCCCTCTAGCGGGAGGCCCAGATACGCAGTATTTT.

This clone was seen once. The chain recombines TRBV30 with TRBJ1-1, with unresolved D. The V end lost 4 bases, the J end lost 5 bases, and 14 bases lay between the germline ends. The germline V gene encodes CDR1 GTSNPN and CDR2 SVGIG (reference sequence). The CDR3 sequence is 13 residues long. As DNA, the CDR3 is TGTGCCTGGAAAAAGGGTACGGGGACTGAAGCTTTCTTT. It specifies CAWKKGTGTEAFF.

The genes are TRBV9 and TRBJ2-1, with 12 bases fitting TRBD2. The germline V gene has CDR1 SGDLS and CDR2 YYNGEE. CDR3 size: 16 residues. The ends lost 4 bases at V and 0 bases at J; junction bases unmatched: 2. CDR3 sequence reads: CASSWTSGASYNEQFF. The DNA for the CDR3 is TGTGCCAGCAGCTGGACTAGCGGGGCCTCCTACAATGAGCAGTTCTTC.

The chain is built from TRBV5-1 and TRBJ1-1, with D possibly TRBD1 on 5 matching bases. The CDR3 runs 13 residues. Deletions cut 4 bases from V and 11 bases from J, with 18 bases between. Germline values: CDR1 SGHRS, CDR2 YFSETQ. In nucleotides, the CDR3 is TGCGCCAGCAGCCCCCAGGGCCAGGAATCGGCTTTCTTT. Translated, it gives CASSPQGQESAFF.

V is TRBV15 and J is TRBJ2-5; D is perhaps TRBD1 (7 bases). CDR3 length: 14 amino acids. The ends were cut back, 8 bases at V and 2 bases at J, with 15 bases in the middle. Germline CDR1 and CDR2: LNHNV and YYDKDF (reference sequence). The CDR3 is CATGGTASQETQYF. CDR3 DNA sequence: TGTGCCACCGGCGGGACAGCAAGTCAAGAGACCCAGTACTTC. Looking up the rest from reference TRBV15 and TRBJ2-5 gives the full variable domain: DAMVIQNPRYQVTQFGKPVTLSCSQTLNHNVMYWYQQKSSQAPKLLFHYYDKDFNNEADTPDNFQSRRPNTSFCFLDIRSPGLGDTAMYLCATGGTASQETQYFGPGTRLLVL.

The chain couples TRBV28 to TRBJ1-5; 9 bases are shared with TRBD1. Unmatched junction bases numbered 5, after V lost 4 bases and J lost 7 bases. CDR1 and CDR2 from the germline V gene are MDHEN and SYDVKM. The CDR3 sequence is 14 residues long. Here the CDR3 DNA reads TGTGCCAGCAGTTCTGGGACAGGGAACCAGCCCCAGCATTTT. This translates into CASSSGTGNQPQHF. Together with reference TRBV28 and TRBJ1-5, the CDR3 gives the full variable domain: DVKVTQSSRYLVKRTGEKVFLECVQDMDHENMFWYRQDPGLGLRLIYFSYDVKMKEKGDIPEGYSVSREKKERFSLILESASTNQTSMYLCASSSGTGNQPQHFGDGTRLSIL.

The gene calls are TRBV28 and TRBJ2-7; 9 bases are shared with TRBD2. CDR3 length equals 14 residues. V lost 4 bases, J lost 6 bases, and 7 bases stayed unmatched. Germline values: CDR1 MDHEN, CDR2 SYDVKM. CDR3 loop: CASSYSGRVPEQYF. The CDR3 nucleotides are TGTGCCAGCAGTTATAGCGGGAGAGTGCCCGAGCAGTACTTC.

This clone was recorded at least ten times. The chain links TRBV5-5 to TRBJ2-2; 9 bases agree with TRBD1. Unmatched junction bases numbered 5, after V lost 4 bases and J lost 4 bases. The CDR3 runs 15 residues. CDR1 SGHKS and CDR2 YYEKEE come from the germline V gene (reference sequence). As DNA, the CDR3 is TGTGCCAGCAGCCCGGGACAGGGAGCCACCGGGGAGCTGTTTTTT. Protein: CASSPGQGATGELFF.

This rearrangement joins TRBV2 to TRBJ1-4; D call uncertain. The germline CDR1 and CDR2 sequences are SNHLY and FYNNEI. V lost 6 bases to trimming and J lost 7 bases, with 12 bases between them. CDR3 length equals 13 residues. The CDR3 region is CASRKSVVEKLFF. The CDR3, as DNA: TGTGCCAGCAGGAAGAGCGTAGTTGAAAAACTGTTTTTT.

The V gene is TRBV5-1, the J gene TRBJ2-7; 9 nucleotides line up with TRBD2. The CDR3 consists of 14 residues. After removal of 0 bases from V and 7 bases from J, the junction contained 5 bases not matched to a gene. The germline CDR1 and CDR2 sequences are SGHRS and YFSETQ. The CDR3 sequence is CASSLAVREGEQYF. The CDR3 nucleotides read TGCGCCAGCAGCTTGGCCGTGCGGGAGGGTGAGCAGTACTTC. Variable domain in full (rest from reference TRBV5-1 and TRBJ2-7): KAGVTQTPRYLIKTRGQQVTLSCSPISGHRSVSWYQQTPGQGLQFLFEYFSETQRNKGNFPGRFSGRQFSNSRSEMNVSTLELGDSALYLCASSLAVREGEQYFGPGTRLTVT.

V is TRBV6-5 and J is TRBJ2-7; D gene ambiguous. The CDR3 contains 15 residues. V was pared by 0 bases and J by 3 bases, with 12 bases between. From germline, CDR1 is MNHEY and CDR2 SVGAGI. This CDR3 reads CASSYSANVDYEQYF. CDR3 nucleotide sequence: TGTGCCAGCAGTTACTCAGCCAACGTCGACTACGAGCAGTACTTC.

The J gene is TRBJ2-3, the V gene TRBV28, with D maybe TRBD2 (6 bases). V lost 5 bases and J lost 3, with 15 bases in between. The germline V gene encodes CDR1 MDHEN and CDR2 SYDVKM. CDR3 length: 15 residues. The CDR3 region has the DNA TGTGCCAGCAGTCCTAGAACGGGAGTTACAGATACGCAGTATTTT. Its protein is CASSPRTGVTDTQYF.